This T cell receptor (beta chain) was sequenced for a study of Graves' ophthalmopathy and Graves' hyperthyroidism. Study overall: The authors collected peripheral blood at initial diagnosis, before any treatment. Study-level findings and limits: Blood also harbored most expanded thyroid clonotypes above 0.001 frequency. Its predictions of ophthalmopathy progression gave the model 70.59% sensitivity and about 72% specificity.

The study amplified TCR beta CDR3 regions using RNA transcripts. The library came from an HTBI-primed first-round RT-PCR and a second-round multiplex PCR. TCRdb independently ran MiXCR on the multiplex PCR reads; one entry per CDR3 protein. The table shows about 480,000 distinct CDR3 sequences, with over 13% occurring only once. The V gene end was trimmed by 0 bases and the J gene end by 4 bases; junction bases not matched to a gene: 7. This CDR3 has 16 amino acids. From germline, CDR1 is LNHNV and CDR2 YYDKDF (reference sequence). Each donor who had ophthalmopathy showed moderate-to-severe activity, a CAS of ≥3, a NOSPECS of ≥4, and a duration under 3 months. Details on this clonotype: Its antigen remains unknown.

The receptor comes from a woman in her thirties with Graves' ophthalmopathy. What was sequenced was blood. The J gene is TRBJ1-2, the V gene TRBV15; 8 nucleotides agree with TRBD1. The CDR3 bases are TGTGCCACCAGCAGAGACCTGACAGGGGTCTTCTATGGCTACACCTTC. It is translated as CATSRDLTGVFYGYTF.